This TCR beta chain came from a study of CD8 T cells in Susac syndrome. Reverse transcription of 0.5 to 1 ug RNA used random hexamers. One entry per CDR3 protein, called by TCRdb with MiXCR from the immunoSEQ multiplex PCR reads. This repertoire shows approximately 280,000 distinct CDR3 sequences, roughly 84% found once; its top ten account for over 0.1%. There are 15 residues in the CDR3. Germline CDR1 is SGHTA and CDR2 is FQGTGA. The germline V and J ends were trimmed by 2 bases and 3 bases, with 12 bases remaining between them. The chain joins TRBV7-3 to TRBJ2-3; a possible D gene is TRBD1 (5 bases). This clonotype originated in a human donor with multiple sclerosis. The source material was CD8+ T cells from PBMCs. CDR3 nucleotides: TGTGCCAGCAGCTTACAGTCGGCAGGGACAGATACGCAGTATTTT. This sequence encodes CASSLQSAGTDTQYF. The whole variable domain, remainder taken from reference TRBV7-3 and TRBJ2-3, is GAGVSQTPSNKVTEKGKYVELRCDPISGHTALYWYRQSLGQGPEFLIYFQGTGAADDSGLPNDRFFAVRPEGSVSTLKIQRTERGDSAVYLCASSLQSAGTDTQYFGPGTRLTVL.